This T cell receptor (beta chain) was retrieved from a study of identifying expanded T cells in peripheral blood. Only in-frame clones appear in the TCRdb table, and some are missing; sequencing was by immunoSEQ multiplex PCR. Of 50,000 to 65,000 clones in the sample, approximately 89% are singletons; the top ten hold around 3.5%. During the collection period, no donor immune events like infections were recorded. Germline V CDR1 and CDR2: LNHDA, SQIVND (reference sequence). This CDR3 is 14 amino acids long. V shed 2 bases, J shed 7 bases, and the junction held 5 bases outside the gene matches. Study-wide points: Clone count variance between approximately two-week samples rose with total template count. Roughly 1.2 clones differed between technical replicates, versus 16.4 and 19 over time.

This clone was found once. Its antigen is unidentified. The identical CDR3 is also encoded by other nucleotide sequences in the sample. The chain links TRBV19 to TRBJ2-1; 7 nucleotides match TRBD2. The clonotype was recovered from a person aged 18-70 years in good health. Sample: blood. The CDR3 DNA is TGTGCCAGTAGTATACAGCGGGGAAATAATGAGCAGTTCTTC. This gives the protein CASSIQRGNNEQFF.